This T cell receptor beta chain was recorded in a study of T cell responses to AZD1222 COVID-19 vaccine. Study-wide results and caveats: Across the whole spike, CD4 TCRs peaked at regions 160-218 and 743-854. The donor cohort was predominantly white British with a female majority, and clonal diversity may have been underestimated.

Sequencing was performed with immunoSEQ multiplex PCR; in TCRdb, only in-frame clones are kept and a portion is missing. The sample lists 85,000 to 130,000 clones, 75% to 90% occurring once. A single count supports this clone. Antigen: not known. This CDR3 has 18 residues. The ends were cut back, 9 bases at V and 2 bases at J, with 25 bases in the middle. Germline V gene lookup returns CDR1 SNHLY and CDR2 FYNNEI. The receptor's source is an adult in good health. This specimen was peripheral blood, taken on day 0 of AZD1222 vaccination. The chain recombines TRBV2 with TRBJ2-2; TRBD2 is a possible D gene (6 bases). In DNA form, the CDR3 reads TGTGCCAGTGGGGTCGAGGGACTTAACAACCTAAACACCGGGGAGCTGTTTTTT. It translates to CASGVEGLNNLNTGELFF.